These T cell receptor beta chains were read from a single sample in a study of T-cell reconstitution after alpha-beta-depleted transplantation in children. MiXCR, applied by TCRdb to the PCR reads, yields one record per CDR3 protein. The table lists 500,000 to 600,000 distinct CDR3 sequences, 32% of them singletons, with 2% to 3% in the top ten. Source: PBMCs from the stem cell graft donor, taken from the stem cell graft. The receptor source for this set is a human donor who donated a stem cell graft to a child with aplastic anemia. Each CDR3 is given with its conserved first and last residue. Fields, in order: clone size, D gene, J gene, V gene, CDR3 DNA, CDR3 protein. A D gene is named only where the DNA matches it firmly. Size is omitted from some rows. Given values are once, few, many or a class for expanded clones.

abundance: .
d_gene: .
j_gene: TRBJ2-1
v_gene: TRBV24-1
CDR3nt: TGTGCCACCAGTAGTACTAACTTGAACGAGCAGTTCTTC
CDR3aa: CATSSTNLNEQFF

abundance: once
d_gene: .
j_gene: TRBJ2-4
v_gene: TRBV5-5
CDR3nt: TGTGCCAGCAGCCACCACCGGGACGTGGAGTACTTC
CDR3aa: CASSHHRDVEYF

abundance: few
d_gene: .
j_gene: TRBJ2-5
v_gene: TRBV10-3
CDR3nt: TGTGCCATCAGTCAGGACCAAGAGACCCAGTACTTC
CDR3aa: CAISQDQETQYF

abundance: few
d_gene: TRBD2
j_gene: TRBJ2-3
v_gene: TRBV6-2/TRBV6-3
CDR3nt: TGTGCCAGCAGTTATTCCCGACTGACTAGCGACCCGCAGTATTTT
CDR3aa: CASSYSRLTSDPQYF

abundance: few
d_gene: .
j_gene: TRBJ2-2
v_gene: TRBV12-3/TRBV12-4
CDR3nt: TGTGCCAGCAGCCAGACCTCGGGGGTCGGGGAGCTGTTTTTT
CDR3aa: CASSQTSGVGELFF

abundance: .
d_gene: .
j_gene: TRBJ2-7
v_gene: TRBV7-9
CDR3nt: TGTGCCAGCAGCACCGACAGGGAGGTTGCGGGGTACTACGAGCAGTACTTC
CDR3aa: CASSTDREVAGYYEQYF

abundance: few
d_gene: .
j_gene: TRBJ2-1
v_gene: TRBV7-9
CDR3nt: TGTGCCAGCAGCTCCGTGGCGTCGAGCTCCTACAATGAGCAGTTCTTC
CDR3aa: CASSSVASSSYNEQFF

abundance: .
d_gene: .
j_gene: TRBJ1-5
v_gene: TRBV12-3/TRBV12-4
CDR3nt: TGTGCCAGCAGCGCTAATGTAGGACGGGTAACTCAGCCCCAGCATTTT
CDR3aa: CASSANVGRVTQPQHF

abundance: .
d_gene: .
j_gene: TRBJ1-6
v_gene: TRBV28
CDR3nt: TGTGCCAGCAGTTCTTCAACGAGGGCCCTCCACTTT
CDR3aa: CASSSSTRALHF

abundance: many
d_gene: .
j_gene: TRBJ1-2
v_gene: TRBV9
CDR3nt: TGTGCCAGCAGCGTAGACCCGGGGGCGCGAGGCTACACCTTC
CDR3aa: CASSVDPGARGYTF

abundance: .
d_gene: TRBD1
j_gene: TRBJ1-5
v_gene: TRBV12-3/TRBV12-4
CDR3nt: TGTGCCAGCAGACCTACAGGGGGCCTCAATCAGCCCCAGCATTTT
CDR3aa: CASRPTGGLNQPQHF

abundance: few
d_gene: TRBD1
j_gene: TRBJ2-4
v_gene: TRBV20-1
CDR3nt: TGCAGTGCTGCCCACCACAGGGGGCAGGGCAAAAACATTCAGTACTTC
CDR3aa: CSAAHHRGQGKNIQYF

abundance: .
d_gene: .
j_gene: TRBJ1-2
v_gene: TRBV20-1
CDR3nt: TGCAGTGCTAGAGCCCGGGGACGGGAGGGCTACACCTTC
CDR3aa: CSARARGREGYTF

abundance: .
d_gene: .
j_gene: TRBJ1-2
v_gene: TRBV29-1
CDR3nt: TGCAGCGCTACAGGGTGGCACGGCTACACCTTC
CDR3aa: CSATGWHGYTF

abundance: .
d_gene: TRBD2
j_gene: TRBJ2-1
v_gene: TRBV4-2
CDR3nt: TGTGCCAGCAGCCGCCATAGGACTAGCGGGACTTCGAGCTCCTACAATGAGCAGTTCTTC
CDR3aa: CASSRHRTSGTSSSYNEQFF

abundance: .
d_gene: TRBD2
j_gene: TRBJ2-1
v_gene: TRBV6-2/TRBV6-3
CDR3nt: TGTGCCGGGGGTTGGAGCGGGAGGTCGCATGAGCAGTTCTTC
CDR3aa: CAGGWSGRSHEQFF

abundance: few
d_gene: .
j_gene: TRBJ1-1
v_gene: TRBV7-9
CDR3nt: TGTGCCAGCGAGAGCCAGGGATTCCTGAACACTGAAGCTTTCTTT
CDR3aa: CASESQGFLNTEAFF

abundance: few
d_gene: .
j_gene: TRBJ2-1
v_gene: TRBV20-1
CDR3nt: TGCAGTGCTAGAGATACGGCAAAGCTCAATGAGCAGTTCTTC
CDR3aa: CSARDTAKLNEQFF

abundance: .
d_gene: TRBD1
j_gene: TRBJ1-5
v_gene: TRBV5-1
CDR3nt: TGCGCCAGCAGCTCCGGGACAGGGTCCCAGCCCCAGCATTTT
CDR3aa: CASSSGTGSQPQHF

abundance: .
d_gene: .
j_gene: TRBJ1-1
v_gene: TRBV12-3/TRBV12-4
CDR3nt: TGTGCCAGCAGTTTTGGGGCCCGGGACACTGAAGCTTTCTTT
CDR3aa: CASSFGARDTEAFF

abundance: .
d_gene: TRBD2
j_gene: TRBJ2-7
v_gene: TRBV30
CDR3nt: TGTGCCTGGGGGGGTCTCAGCGGGGCCTACGAGCAGTACTTC
CDR3aa: CAWGGLSGAYEQYF

abundance: many
d_gene: .
j_gene: TRBJ1-5
v_gene: TRBV20-1
CDR3nt: TGCAGTGCCCCCAAGGGGGGCACTTTAGATCAGCCCCAGCATTTT
CDR3aa: CSAPKGGTLDQPQHF

abundance: few
d_gene: TRBD1
j_gene: TRBJ1-2
v_gene: TRBV9
CDR3nt: TGTGCCAGCAGCGCGGACCAAGGGACAGGGGCCTATTACTATGGCTACACCTTC
CDR3aa: CASSADQGTGAYYYGYTF

abundance: .
d_gene: .
j_gene: TRBJ2-5
v_gene: TRBV19
CDR3nt: TGTGCCAGTAGTATAGAGGCAGGGCAAGAGACCCAGTACTTC
CDR3aa: CASSIEAGQETQYF

abundance: .
d_gene: TRBD2
j_gene: TRBJ2-3
v_gene: TRBV24-1
CDR3nt: TGTGCCACCAGTGATCGGGGACTAGCGGGGAGCACAGATACGCAGTATTTT
CDR3aa: CATSDRGLAGSTDTQYF

abundance: .
d_gene: .
j_gene: TRBJ2-5
v_gene: TRBV29-1
CDR3nt: TGCAGCGTTGATGGGGGATTCCAAGAGACCCAGTACTTC
CDR3aa: CSVDGGFQETQYF